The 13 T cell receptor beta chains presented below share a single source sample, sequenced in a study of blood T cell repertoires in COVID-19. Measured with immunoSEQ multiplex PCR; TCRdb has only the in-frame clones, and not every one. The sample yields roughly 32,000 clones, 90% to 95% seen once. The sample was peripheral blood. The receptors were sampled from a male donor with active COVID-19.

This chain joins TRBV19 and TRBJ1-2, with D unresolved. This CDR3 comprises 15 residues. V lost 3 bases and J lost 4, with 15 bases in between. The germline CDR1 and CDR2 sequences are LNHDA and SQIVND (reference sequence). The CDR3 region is CASSIYSGSGYGYTF. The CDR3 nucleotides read TGTGCCAGTAGTATCTACAGCGGGTCGGGCTATGGCTACACCTTC. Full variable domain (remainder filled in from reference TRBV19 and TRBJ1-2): DGGITQSPKYLFRKEGQNVTLSCEQNLNHDAMYWYRQDPGQGLRLIYYSQIVNDFQKGDIAEGYSVSREKKESFPLTVTSAQKNPTAFYLCASSIYSGSGYGYTFGSGTRLTVV.

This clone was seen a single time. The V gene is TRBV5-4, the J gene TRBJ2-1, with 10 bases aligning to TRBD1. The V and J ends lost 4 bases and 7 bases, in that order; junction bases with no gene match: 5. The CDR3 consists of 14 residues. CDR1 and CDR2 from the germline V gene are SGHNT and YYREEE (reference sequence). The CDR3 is CASSTGDRGNEQFF. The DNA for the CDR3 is TGTGCCAGCAGCACCGGGGACAGGGGAAATGAGCAGTTCTTC.

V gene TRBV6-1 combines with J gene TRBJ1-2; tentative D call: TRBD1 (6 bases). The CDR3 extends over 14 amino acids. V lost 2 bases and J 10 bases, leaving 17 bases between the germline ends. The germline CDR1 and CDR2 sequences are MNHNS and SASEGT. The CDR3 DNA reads TGTGCCAGCAGTGAACCCCCGGGGGGGCGGGTCTACACCTTC. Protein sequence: CASSEPPGGRVYTF.

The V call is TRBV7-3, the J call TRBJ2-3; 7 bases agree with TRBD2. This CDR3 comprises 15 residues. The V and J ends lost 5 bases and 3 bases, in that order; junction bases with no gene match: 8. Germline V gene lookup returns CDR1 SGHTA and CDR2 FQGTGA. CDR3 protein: CASSRSSGITDTQYF. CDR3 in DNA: TGTGCCAGCAGCCGATCTAGCGGAATAACAGATACGCAGTATTTT.

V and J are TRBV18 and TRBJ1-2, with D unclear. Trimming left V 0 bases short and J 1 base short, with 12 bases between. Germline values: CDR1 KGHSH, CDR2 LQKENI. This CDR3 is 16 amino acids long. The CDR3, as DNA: TGTGCCAGCTCACCACCGTCATCACAGCTTAACTATGGCTACACCTTC. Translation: CASSPPSSQLNYGYTF.

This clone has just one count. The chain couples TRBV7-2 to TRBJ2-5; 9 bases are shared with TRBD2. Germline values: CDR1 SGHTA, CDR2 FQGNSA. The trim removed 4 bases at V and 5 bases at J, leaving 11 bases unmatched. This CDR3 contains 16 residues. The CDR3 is CASSSSGTSLGETQYF. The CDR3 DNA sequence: TGTGCCAGCAGCTCCTCCGGGACTAGCTTGGGGGAGACCCAGTACTTC.

DNA of the CDR3: TGTGCCAGCAGCTTGGACAGGGGTGGCTACACCTTC. It specifies CASSLDRGGYTF. The chain recombines TRBV5-4 with TRBJ1-2, with 7 nucleotides matching TRBD1. V trimming: 0 bases; J trimming: 7 bases; junction bases outside the gene matches: 0. The germline CDR1 and CDR2 sequences are SGHNT and YYREEE (reference sequence). This CDR3 spans 12 amino acids.

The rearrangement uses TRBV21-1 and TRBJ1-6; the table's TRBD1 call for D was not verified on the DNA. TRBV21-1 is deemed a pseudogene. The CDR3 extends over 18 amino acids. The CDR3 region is CASSKTGTPGPGSSPLHF. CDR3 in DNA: TGTGCCAGCAGCAAAACCGGGACACCGGGACCGGGAAGTTCACCCCTCCACTTT.

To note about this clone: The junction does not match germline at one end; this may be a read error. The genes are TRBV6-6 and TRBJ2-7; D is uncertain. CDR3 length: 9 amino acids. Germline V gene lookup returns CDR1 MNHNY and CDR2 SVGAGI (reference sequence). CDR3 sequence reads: CASSPRSCF. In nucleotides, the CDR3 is TGTGCCAGCAGCCCGAGGTCCTGCTTC.

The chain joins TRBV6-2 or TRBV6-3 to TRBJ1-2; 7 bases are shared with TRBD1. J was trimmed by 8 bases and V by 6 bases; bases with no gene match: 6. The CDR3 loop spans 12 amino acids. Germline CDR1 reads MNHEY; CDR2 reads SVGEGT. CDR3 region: CASSRQGYGYTF. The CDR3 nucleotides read TGTGCCAGCAGCCGACAGGGATACGGCTACACCTTC.

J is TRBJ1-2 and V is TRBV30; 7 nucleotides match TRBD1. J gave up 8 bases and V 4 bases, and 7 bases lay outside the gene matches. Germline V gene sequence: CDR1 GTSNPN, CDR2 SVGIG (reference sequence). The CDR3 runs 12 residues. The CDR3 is CAWTQTGRGYTF. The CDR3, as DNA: TGTGCCTGGACCCAGACAGGGAGAGGCTACACCTTC.

As DNA, the CDR3 is TGTGCCAGCAGCCAACCCCGGGGGGTCTCCTACAATGAGCAGTTCTTC. Encoded protein: CASSQPRGVSYNEQFF. The rearrangement links TRBV14 to TRBJ2-1, with 7 bases that match TRBD2. Losses at the gene ends were 2 bases for V and 0 bases for J; bases not matched to a gene: 4. Germline V gives CDR1 SGHDN, CDR2 FVKESK. This CDR3 spans 16 amino acids.

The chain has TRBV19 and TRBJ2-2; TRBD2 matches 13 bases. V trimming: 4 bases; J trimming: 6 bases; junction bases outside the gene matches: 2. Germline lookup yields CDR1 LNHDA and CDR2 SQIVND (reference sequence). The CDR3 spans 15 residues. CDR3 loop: CASSTLAGGPGELFF. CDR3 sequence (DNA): TGTGCCAGTAGTACACTAGCGGGGGGGCCCGGGGAGCTGTTTTTT.